Below, 20 T cell receptor beta chains from the same sample are listed, as sequenced in a study of human T cells and chemical hapten exposure. Via MiXCR, TCRdb re-called the RACE reads, giving one row per CDR3 protein. Among 250,000 or so distinct CDR3 sequences listed, around 7.3% were seen once. As to time point: pre-sensitization, week 0. Treatment here: therapeutic diphenylcyclopropenone sensitization with weekly scalp DPC. This sample comprised whole blood, obtained in connection with sensitization to the hapten diphenylcyclopropenone (DPC). Receptors originate from a young man with alopecia areata. Some clones in this sample may be carry-over from other donors' samples.

V usage is TRBV5-1 and J usage is TRBJ1-2, with D perhaps TRBD1 (6 bases). The CDR3 has 15 amino acids. Germline lookup yields CDR1 SGHRS and CDR2 YFSETQ. V lost 3 bases and J 3 bases, leaving 15 bases between the germline ends. In DNA form, the CDR3 reads TGCGCCAGCAGCTACCAGGGGCGCCAGGACTATGGCTACACCTTC. Its protein product is CASSYQGRQDYGYTF.

V is TRBV29-1 and J is TRBJ1-6; possibly TRBD1 for D (5 bases). Trimming took off 2 bases at V and 14 bases at J, with 10 bases between the two ends. The CDR3 runs 11 residues. Germline lookup yields CDR1 SQVTM and CDR2 ANQGSEA. DNA for the CDR3: TGCAGCGTTGAACAGGGTGGAACCCTCCACTTT. This encodes CSVEQGGTLHF.

V gene TRBV28 combines with J gene TRBJ1-5; 7 bases map to TRBD1. The length of the CDR3 is 17 residues. The germline V gene has CDR1 MDHEN and CDR2 SYDVKM. With V trimmed by 5 bases and J by 5 bases, 15 bases remained unmatched. The CDR3, as DNA: TGTGCCAGCAGTCCGCGCCCACAGGGGTATTGGTATCAGCCCCAGCATTTT. It yields the protein CASSPRPQGYWYQPQHF.

This clonotype came up a few times. This chain's CDR3 is CASSYEVGLAGITDTQYF. The CDR3 bases are TGTGCCAGCAGTTACGAGGTTGGGTTAGCGGGGATCACAGATACGCAGTATTTT. The V gene is TRBV6-2 or TRBV6-3, the J gene TRBJ2-3; TRBD2 matches 8 bases. The CDR3 sequence is 18 residues long. V shed 2 bases and J 2 bases; nucleotides not matched to a gene: 12. Germline assignment: CDR1 MNHEY and CDR2 SVGEGT.

The gene calls are TRBV29-1 and TRBJ2-2, with D possibly matching TRBD1 (6 bases). The V end lost 5 bases, the J end lost 7 bases, and 11 bases lay between the germline ends. The CDR3 runs 12 residues. The germline CDR1 and CDR2 sequences are SQVTM and ANQGSEA. CDR3 nucleotides: TGCAGCGTTTGGGGGCCTGGCGGGGAGCTGTTTTTT. This codes for CSVWGPGGELFF.

This CDR3 reads CATSLASFANEKLFF. CDR3 coding DNA: TGTGCCACCAGCCTGGCTTCGTTCGCTAATGAAAAACTGTTTTTT. The V and J genes are TRBV15 and TRBJ1-4; D gene uncertain. Between the trimmed V and J ends, which lost 5 bases and 3 bases, there was a span of 13 bases. Germline values: CDR1 LNHNV, CDR2 YYDKDF (reference sequence). The CDR3 has 15 residues.

This clonotype was detected only a few times. The chain is built from TRBV10-2 and TRBJ1-4; D is undetermined. This CDR3 contains 14 residues. V lost 6 bases, J lost 0 bases, and 8 bases lay in between. Germline V lookup: CDR1 WSHSY, CDR2 SAAADI. CDR3 sequence: CASRAVATNEKLFF. The CDR3 DNA follows: TGCGCCAGCAGAGCAGTTGCAACTAATGAAAAACTGTTTTTT.

This clonotype was observed a handful of times. The chain carries TRBV29-1 and TRBJ1-2, with unresolved D. The CDR3 is made up of 12 amino acids. V gave up 3 bases and J gave up 8 bases, with 13 bases separating them. Germline CDR1 is SQVTM and CDR2 is ANQGSEA. This CDR3 is CSVEWRVGGYTF. Here the CDR3 DNA reads TGCAGCGTTGAGTGGAGGGTGGGCGGCTACACCTTC.

Many counts were recorded for this clonotype. This chain connects TRBV6-2 or TRBV6-3 to TRBJ1-6; TRBD1 might be the D (6 bases). Per germline, CDR1 MNHEY and CDR2 SVGEGT. This CDR3 comprises 19 residues. V was clipped by 2 bases and J by 0 bases, with 17 bases between them. The CDR3 sequence: CASSYQPGHGSSYNSPLHF. CDR3 bases: TGTGCCAGCAGTTACCAACCGGGACACGGCAGCTCCTATAATTCACCCCTCCACTTT.

This clonotype was detected only a few times. This chain uses TRBV20-1 with TRBJ2-1, with D perhaps being TRBD1 or TRBD2 (5 bases each). The CDR3 has 15 residues. The germline V gene has CDR1 DFQATT and CDR2 SNEGSKA (reference sequence). V gave up 6 bases and J gave up 5 bases, with 20 bases separating them. CDR3 in DNA: TGCAGTGCCCACCCGGAGGCAGGGATAGACAATGAGCAGTTCTTC. This translates into CSAHPEAGIDNEQFF.

This clonotype has at least ten counts. The chain employs TRBV12-3 or TRBV12-4 and TRBJ2-1; 10 bases agree with TRBD1. The CDR3 consists of 19 residues. V lost 5 bases and J lost 3; bases outside the gene matches: 16. The CDR3 reads CASSLRDRGQTGSYNEQFF. In DNA, the CDR3 is TGTGCCAGCAGTCTCCGGGACAGGGGTCAGACGGGGAGCTACAATGAGCAGTTCTTC.

This clonotype came up a few times. The chain couples TRBV5-1 to TRBJ1-2; D is undetermined. The CDR3 spans 14 residues. CDR1 and CDR2 from the germline V gene are SGHRS and YFSETQ. V was clipped by 4 bases and J by 3 bases, with 13 bases between them. The CDR3 loop is CASSPPSGYYGYTF. The CDR3 DNA reads TGCGCCAGCAGCCCGCCCTCAGGATACTATGGCTACACCTTC.

The sample holds a few counts of this clonotype. The V call is TRBV20-1, the J call TRBJ2-1, with 8 bases that match TRBD2. This CDR3 comprises 15 residues. V dropped 3 bases and J dropped 2; count of bases not matched to a gene: 6. Germline CDR1 reads DFQATT; CDR2 reads SNEGSKA (reference sequence). CDR3 bases: TGCAGTGCTAGCGGGGGGGCTATCCCCTACAATGAGCAGTTCTTC. Translated: CSASGGAIPYNEQFF.

The chain recombines TRBV12-3 or TRBV12-4 with TRBJ2-1; 9 bases agree with TRBD1. V was clipped by 6 bases and J by 1 base; unmatched bases: 7. CDR3 size: 16 residues. The CDR3 loop reads CASRGDREESYNEQFF. The CDR3 bases are TGTGCCAGCAGGGGGGACAGGGAAGAATCCTACAATGAGCAGTTCTTC.

This clonotype was seen just once. The chain has TRBV7-9 and TRBJ2-7; a weak D match, TRBD1 (5 bases). CDR1 is SEHNR, CDR2 FQNEAQ, per germline (reference sequence). V gave up 0 bases and J gave up 2 bases, with 23 bases separating them. The CDR3 is made up of 19 amino acids. CDR3 sequence reads: CASSLAERGHSIYPYEQYF. CDR3 sequence (DNA): TGTGCCAGCAGCTTAGCGGAAAGGGGTCACTCGATTTACCCCTACGAGCAGTACTTC.

This clonotype was counted many times. The V call is TRBV29-1, the J call TRBJ2-3, with D perhaps TRBD1 (5 bases). Germline CDR1 SQVTM, CDR2 ANQGSEA. The ends were cut back, 3 bases at V and 8 bases at J, with 12 bases in the middle. The CDR3 is made up of 12 amino acids. Written as DNA, the CDR3 is TGCAGCGTTGAGGGCAGGGATGCTACGCAGTATTTT. Amino acids: CSVEGRDATQYF.

In its sample, this clonotype was seen a few times. This sequence joins TRBV12-2 and TRBJ1-4; whether TRBD1, the table's D call, matches the DNA was not checked. TRBV12-2 is assigned pseudogene status. The CDR3 totals 19 residues. CDR3: CASRLAMIGGQGADEKLFF. The CDR3 DNA reads TGTGCAAGTCGCTTAGCGATGATAGGTGGACAGGGGGCCGATGAAAAACTGTTTTTT.

The chain has TRBV7-2 and TRBJ2-3; TRBD2 might be the D (5 bases). Germline V gives CDR1 SGHTA, CDR2 FQGNSA. Deletions cut 1 base from V and 3 bases from J, with 11 bases between. This CDR3 is built from 15 residues. The CDR3 sequence: CASSLVIGVTDTQYF. The CDR3 coding sequence is TGTGCCAGCAGCTTAGTTATCGGGGTAACAGATACGCAGTATTTT. Full variable domain (rest looked up from reference TRBV7-2 and TRBJ2-3): GAGVSQSPSNKVTEKGKDVELRCDPISGHTALYWYRQSLGQGLEFLIYFQGNSAPDKSGLPSDRFSAERTGGSVSTLTIQRTQQEDSAVYLCASSLVIGVTDTQYFGPGTRLTVL.

The genes are TRBV10-2 and TRBJ1-4, with TRBD1 matching 9 bases. This CDR3 spans 16 amino acids. Germline V lookup: CDR1 WSHSY, CDR2 SAAADI. The J segment lost 8 bases and the V segment lost 4 bases, leaving 11 bases of the junction unmatched. DNA of the CDR3: TGCGCCAGCAGTGGAGAGGAGACAGGGGGTGGGGAAAAACTGTTTTTT. Translation gives CASSGEETGGGEKLFF.

This clonotype was counted a few times. The chain uses TRBV6-6 and TRBJ2-3; TRBD1 aligns across 9 bases. The CDR3 loop spans 15 amino acids. The trim removed 3 bases at V and 4 bases at J, leaving 5 bases unmatched. Germline-derived CDR1 and CDR2 are MNHNY and SVGAGI (reference sequence). The DNA for the CDR3 is TGTGCCAGCAGTTATGGGGACAGGGTTTCAGATACGCAGTATTTT. Amino acid sequence: CASSYGDRVSDTQYF.